Each of the 21 T cell receptor beta chains below was sequenced from the same sample in a study of Graves' ophthalmopathy and Graves' hyperthyroidism. Amplification targeted the TCR beta CDR3 regions, with RNA transcripts as the source material. HTBI primers served in a first-round RT-PCR, which a second-round multiplex PCR followed. TCRdb itself ran the multiplex PCR reads through MiXCR, one entry per CDR3 protein. The sample contains 210,000 or so distinct CDR3 sequences, just under 30% of which appear only once. Sequencing input: peripheral blood. The receptors originated from a man aged 50 to 59 with Graves' ophthalmopathy.

This clonotype appeared many times. The V and J genes are TRBV11-1 and TRBJ2-7; 9 nucleotides agree with TRBD2. V lost 5 bases to trimming and J lost 0 bases; unmatched junction nucleotides: 8. This CDR3 has 16 residues. Per the germline V gene, CDR1 is SGHAT and CDR2 is FQDESV (reference sequence). This CDR3 reads CASSPPLSGSSYEQYF. CDR3 bases: TGTGCCAGCAGCCCACCTCTTAGCGGGAGCTCCTACGAGCAGTACTTC.

The rearrangement joins TRBV19 to TRBJ1-2, with a weak D call TRBD1 (5 bases). This CDR3 region has 15 residues. Germline V lookup: CDR1 LNHDA, CDR2 SQIVND (reference sequence). V was trimmed by 3 bases and J by 2 bases, leaving 13 bases between them. The CDR3 reads CASSMQGSENYGYTF. In DNA, the CDR3 is TGTGCCAGTAGTATGCAGGGTTCGGAGAACTATGGCTACACCTTC.

V and J are TRBV7-9 and TRBJ2-7; TRBD1 matches at 9 bases. Trimming took 7 bases from V and 3 from J; bases not matched to a gene: 10. Germline-derived CDR1 and CDR2 are SEHNR and FQNEAQ (reference sequence). The CDR3 has 15 residues. CDR3 in amino acids: CASTRGGTGYYEQYF. Here the CDR3 DNA reads TGTGCCAGCACCAGGGGGGGGACAGGGTACTACGAGCAGTACTTC.

In this sample, this clonotype turned up many times. The chain carries TRBV6-5 and TRBJ1-1; possible D gene TRBD1, 6 bases. This CDR3 is 14 amino acids long. The V gene's germline CDR1 is MNHEY and CDR2 SVGAGI. Trimming pared 5 bases from V and 5 bases from J, leaving 15 bases between. Here the CDR3 DNA reads TGTGCCAGCAGTCCACAGGGAGGGGGTACTGAAGCTTTCTTT. Translated: CASSPQGGGTEAFF.

The chain couples TRBV7-3 to TRBJ1-1, with a possible D match to TRBD1 (5 bases). With 5 bases removed from V and 7 bases from J, the gap between germline ends came to 17 bases. Germline loops: CDR1 SGHTA, CDR2 FQGTGA. The CDR3 sequence is 14 residues long. The CDR3 region is CASSRGGGVDEAFF. The CDR3 coding sequence is TGTGCCAGCAGCCGCGGTGGAGGGGTGGATGAAGCTTTCTTT.

This clonotype was seen more than once but under ten times. V usage is TRBV28 and J usage is TRBJ2-7; 11 bases line up with TRBD1. The ends lost 7 bases at V and 1 base at J; junction bases unmatched: 6. Germline CDR1 is MDHEN and CDR2 is SYDVKM. This CDR3 has 15 residues. The DNA for the CDR3 is TGTGCCAGCACCACGGGACAGGGGGTTTCCTACGAGCAGTACTTC. Its protein is CASTTGQGVSYEQYF.

CDR3: CASSLFSGGEETQYF. The CDR3 DNA reads TGTGCCAGCAGCCTCTTTAGCGGGGGGGAAGAGACCCAGTACTTC. The V gene is TRBV6-1, the J gene TRBJ2-5; 11 bases match TRBD2. CDR1 MNHNS and CDR2 SASEGT come from the germline V gene. The CDR3 covers 15 residues. After removal of 6 bases from V and 3 bases from J, the junction contained 6 bases not matched to a gene.

The CDR3 reads CASSQLGEETQYF. As DNA, the CDR3 is TGTGCCAGCAGCCAACTGGGGGAAGAGACCCAGTACTTC. The chain carries TRBV7-3 and TRBJ2-5, with D possibly called TRBD1 or TRBD2 (5 bases each). The CDR3 consists of 13 residues. V gave up 5 bases and J gave up 3 bases, with 10 bases separating them. Germline lookup yields CDR1 SGHTA and CDR2 FQGTGA.

The genes are TRBV6-2 or TRBV6-3 and TRBJ1-2; the D is unclear. The CDR3 covers 15 residues. The V end lost 6 bases, the J end lost 0 bases, and 14 bases lay between the germline ends. CDR1 MNHEY and CDR2 SVGEGT come from the germline V gene. CDR3 residues: CASRRYDGANYGYTF. CDR3 sequence (DNA): TGTGCCAGCAGGCGATACGACGGAGCTAACTATGGCTACACCTTC.

This clonotype showed up many times. The V and J genes are TRBV28 and TRBJ2-3; no firm D call. Germline CDR1 MDHEN, CDR2 SYDVKM. The CDR3 has 11 residues. With 10 bases removed from V and 7 bases from J, the gap between germline ends came to 12 bases. CDR3 nucleotide sequence: TGTGCCACCCAGAAGCCAAATACGCAGTATTTT. Encoded protein: CATQKPNTQYF.

This clonotype has a handful of counts. This chain uses TRBV27 with TRBJ1-1; D not certain. Germline CDR1 is MNHEY and CDR2 is SMNVEV (reference sequence). V lost 8 bases to trimming and J lost 7 bases, with 17 bases between them. The CDR3 runs 13 residues. CDR3 region: CASRPGLPSEAFF. The CDR3 DNA is TGTGCCAGCCGACCGGGGTTACCAAGTGAAGCTTTCTTT.

This sequence joins TRBV6-1 and TRBJ1-3, with 8 bases fitting TRBD1. The CDR3 covers 15 residues. CDR1 and CDR2 (germline): MNHNS, SASEGT. The J segment lost 0 bases and the V segment lost 6 bases, leaving 4 bases of the junction unmatched. CDR3: CASRTGDYSGNTIYF. The CDR3 region has the DNA TGTGCCAGCAGGACAGGGGATTACTCTGGAAACACCATATATTTT.

This clonotype was seen at least ten times. The rearrangement uses TRBV7-2 and TRBJ2-2, with 9 bases matching TRBD2. Germline V gives CDR1 SGHTA, CDR2 FQGNSA. The V segment lost 5 bases and the J segment 3 bases; nucleotides outside the gene matches: 4. The CDR3 totals 15 residues. CDR3 coding DNA: TGTGCCAGCAGCCTCACTAGCGGGTACACCGGGGAGCTGTTTTTT. It yields the protein CASSLTSGYTGELFF.

This clonotype was counted many times. The chain couples TRBV6-2 or TRBV6-3 to TRBJ2-3; 7 bases map to TRBD2. The CDR3 totals 13 residues. The germline V gene has CDR1 MNHEY and CDR2 SVGEGT. The ends lost 8 bases at V and 6 bases at J; junction bases unmatched: 8. CDR3 amino acids: CASGDYPSDTQYF. In DNA, the CDR3 is TGTGCCAGCGGGGACTACCCTTCGGATACGCAGTATTTT.

This clonotype was seen ten or more times. The CDR3 protein is CASSFRGSEQYF. CDR3 nucleotide sequence: TGTGCCAGCAGTTTCAGGGGATCCGAGCAGTACTTC. This chain joins TRBV28 and TRBJ2-7; D might be TRBD1 (6 bases). V dropped 3 bases and J dropped 6 bases, with 9 bases sitting between them. Germline V gene sequence: CDR1 MDHEN, CDR2 SYDVKM. The CDR3 sequence is 12 residues long. The variable domain in full, with the rest retrieved from reference TRBV28 and TRBJ2-7, is DVKVTQSSRYLVKRTGEKVFLECVQDMDHENMFWYRQDPGLGLRLIYFSYDVKMKEKGDIPEGYSVSREKKERFSLILESASTNQTSMYLCASSFRGSEQYFGPGTRLTVT.

This clonotype has at least ten counts. The J gene is TRBJ1-1, the V gene TRBV28; D unclear. Germline lookup yields CDR1 MDHEN and CDR2 SYDVKM. The CDR3 totals 14 residues. Trimming took 10 bases from V and 0 from J, leaving 15 bases between them. The CDR3 region is CATLLDAVNTEAFF. The CDR3 DNA reads TGTGCCACCTTATTGGACGCCGTGAACACTGAAGCTTTCTTT. The whole variable domain, remainder taken from reference TRBV28 and TRBJ1-1, is DVKVTQSSRYLVKRTGEKVFLECVQDMDHENMFWYRQDPGLGLRLIYFSYDVKMKEKGDIPEGYSVSREKKERFSLILESASTNQTSMYLCATLLDAVNTEAFFGQGTRLTVV.

In this sample, this clonotype turned up many times. The chain links TRBV6-2 or TRBV6-3 to TRBJ2-5; 8 bases agree with TRBD2. With V trimmed by 8 bases and J by 0 bases, 2 bases remained unmatched. The germline V gene encodes CDR1 MNHEY and CDR2 SVGEGT. This CDR3 contains 13 residues. CDR3 loop: CASLAGHQETQYF. In nucleotides, the CDR3 is TGTGCCAGCCTAGCGGGCCACCAAGAGACCCAGTACTTC.

This clonotype was found many times. V usage is TRBV6-4 and J usage is TRBJ2-2; TRBD2 agrees at 8 bases. The V and J ends lost 3 bases and 3 bases, in that order; junction bases with no gene match: 0. From germline, CDR1 is MRHNA and CDR2 SNTAGT. CDR3 size: 14 residues. DNA for the CDR3: TGTGCCAGCAGTGAGACTAGCGACACCGGGGAGCTGTTTTTT. Protein product: CASSETSDTGELFF.

This clonotype has a count of ten or more. V usage is TRBV6-1 and J usage is TRBJ2-7; 10 nucleotides align to TRBD2. Looked up from germline, CDR1 is MNHNS and CDR2 is SASEGT. The CDR3 has 16 residues. V shed 2 bases, J shed 0 bases, and the junction held 4 bases outside the gene matches. The CDR3 sequence is CASSESTSGASYEQYF. In nucleotides, the CDR3 is TGTGCCAGCAGTGAATCCACTAGCGGGGCCTCCTACGAGCAGTACTTC.

This clonotype has ten or more counts. The rearrangement uses TRBV20-1 and TRBJ2-7; perhaps TRBD2 as D (6 bases). V shed 1 base and J shed 7 bases, with 20 bases lying between them. The CDR3 totals 15 residues. CDR1 is DFQATT, CDR2 SNEGSKA, per germline (reference sequence). CDR3 sequence: CSARGIRGEFGEQYF. The CDR3 DNA is TGCAGTGCTAGAGGGATTCGCGGGGAATTCGGGGAGCAGTACTTC.

This clonotype was detected ten times or more. The rearrangement uses TRBV12-3 or TRBV12-4 and TRBJ2-7; 15 bases line up with TRBD2. The trim removed 3 bases at V and 7 bases at J, leaving 13 bases unmatched. The CDR3 is made up of 18 amino acids. The CDR3 here is CASSFDFGLAGGPGEQYF. In DNA form, the CDR3 reads TGTGCCAGCAGTTTCGACTTTGGACTAGCGGGAGGGCCGGGGGAGCAGTACTTC.